The present T cell receptor beta chain was sequenced within a study of cytomegalovirus exposure and HLA in healthy donors. For the study at large: Genotyping showed around 80% of fewer than 500 donors falling in the Caucasian-associated ancestry cluster. Study-wide findings and caveats: CMV serostatus stood as the only immune exposure information on hand. According to the study, roughly 180 TCR beta chains were cytomegalovirus-associated.

In the PCR, 60 Vbeta and 13 Jbeta primers were used. TCRdb's copy holds only in-frame clones and misses some; the assay was immunoSEQ multiplex PCR. The table includes approximately 160,000 clones, roughly four fifths detected once. The germline V gene has CDR1 MNHNS and CDR2 SASEGT. Trimming cost V 6 bases and J 1 base, with 15 bases left between them. The CDR3 is 15 amino acids. As for this clone: Its target is not known.

Sample: PBMCs. The sequence was collected from a man aged 25-40 years in good health and CMV-seropositive. The chain carries TRBV6-1 and TRBJ1-1, with no clear D. The CDR3: CASSHPAGGNTEAFF. CDR3 nucleotides: TGTGCCAGCAGCCATCCGGCTGGAGGGAACACTGAAGCTTTCTTT.